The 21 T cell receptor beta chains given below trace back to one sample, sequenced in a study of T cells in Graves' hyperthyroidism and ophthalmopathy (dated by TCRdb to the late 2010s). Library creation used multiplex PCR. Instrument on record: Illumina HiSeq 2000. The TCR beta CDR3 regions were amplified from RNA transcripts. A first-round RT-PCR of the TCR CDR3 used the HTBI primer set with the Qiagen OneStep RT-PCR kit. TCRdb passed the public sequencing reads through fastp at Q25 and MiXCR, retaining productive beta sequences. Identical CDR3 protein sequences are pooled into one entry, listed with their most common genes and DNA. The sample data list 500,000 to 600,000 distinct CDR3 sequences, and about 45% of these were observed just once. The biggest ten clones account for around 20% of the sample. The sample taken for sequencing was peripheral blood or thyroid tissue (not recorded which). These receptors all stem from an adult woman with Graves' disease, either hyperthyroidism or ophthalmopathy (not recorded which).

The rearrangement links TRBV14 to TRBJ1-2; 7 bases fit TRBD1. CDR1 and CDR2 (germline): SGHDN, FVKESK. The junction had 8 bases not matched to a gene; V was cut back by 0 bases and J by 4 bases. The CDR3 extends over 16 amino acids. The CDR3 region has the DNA TGTGCCAGCAGCCAAGATCGGGGACAGTGGATCTATGGCTACACCTTC. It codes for CASSQDRGQWIYGYTF.

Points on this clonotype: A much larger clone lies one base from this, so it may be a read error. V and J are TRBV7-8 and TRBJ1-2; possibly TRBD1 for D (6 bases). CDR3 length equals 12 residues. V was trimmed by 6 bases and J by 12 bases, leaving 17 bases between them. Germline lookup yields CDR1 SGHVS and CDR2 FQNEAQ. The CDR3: CASSTAPGGHTF. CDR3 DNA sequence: TGTGCCAGCAGTACGGCACCGGGGGGCCACACCTTC.

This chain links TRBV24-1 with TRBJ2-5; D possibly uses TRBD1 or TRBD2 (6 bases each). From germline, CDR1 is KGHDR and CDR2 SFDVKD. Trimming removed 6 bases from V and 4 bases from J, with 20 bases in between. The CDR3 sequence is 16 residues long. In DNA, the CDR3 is TGTGCCACCAGTTTTACAGGGCTCGCCGGGAGAGAGACCCAGTACTTC. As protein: CATSFTGLAGRETQYF.

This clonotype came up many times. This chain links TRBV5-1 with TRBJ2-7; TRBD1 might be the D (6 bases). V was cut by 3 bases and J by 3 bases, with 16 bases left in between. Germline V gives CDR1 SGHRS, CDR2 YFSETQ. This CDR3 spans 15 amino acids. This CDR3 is CASSWGGGRHYEQYF. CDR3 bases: TGCGCCAGCAGCTGGGGTGGGGGCCGACACTACGAGCAGTACTTC. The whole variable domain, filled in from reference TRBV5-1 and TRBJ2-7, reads KAGVTQTPRYLIKTRGQQVTLSCSPISGHRSVSWYQQTPGQGLQFLFEYFSETQRNKGNFPGRFSGRQFSNSRSEMNVSTLELGDSALYLCASSWGGGRHYEQYFGPGTRLTVT.

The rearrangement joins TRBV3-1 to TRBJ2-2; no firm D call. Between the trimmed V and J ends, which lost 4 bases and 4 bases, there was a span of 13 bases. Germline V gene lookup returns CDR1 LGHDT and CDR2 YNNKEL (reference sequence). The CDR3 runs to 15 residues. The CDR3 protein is CASSLNFYATGELFF. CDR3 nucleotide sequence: TGTGCCAGCAGCCTGAATTTTTATGCCACCGGGGAGCTGTTTTTT.

The CDR3 coding sequence is TGTGCCAGCAGCGAAACAGGGGACGGAAACACCATATATTTT. It specifies CASSETGDGNTIYF. The chain is built from TRBV6-5 and TRBJ1-3; 7 bases align to TRBD1. CDR1 and CDR2 from the germline V gene are MNHEY and SVGAGI. V lost 6 bases, J lost 4 bases, and 6 bases stayed unmatched. The CDR3 is made up of 14 amino acids.

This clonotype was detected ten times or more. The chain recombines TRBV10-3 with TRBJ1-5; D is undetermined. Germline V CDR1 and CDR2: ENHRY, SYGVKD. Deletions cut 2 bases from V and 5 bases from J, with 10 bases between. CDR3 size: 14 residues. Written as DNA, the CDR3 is TGTGCCATCAGTGAGGTCCGGCTCGATCAGCCCCAGCATTTT. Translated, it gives CAISEVRLDQPQHF.

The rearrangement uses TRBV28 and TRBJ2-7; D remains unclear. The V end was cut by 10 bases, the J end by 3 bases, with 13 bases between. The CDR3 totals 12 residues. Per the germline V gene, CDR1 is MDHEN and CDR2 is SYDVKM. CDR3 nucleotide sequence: TGTGCCACCAGGAAAGAAGACTACGAGCAGTACTTC. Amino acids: CATRKEDYEQYF.

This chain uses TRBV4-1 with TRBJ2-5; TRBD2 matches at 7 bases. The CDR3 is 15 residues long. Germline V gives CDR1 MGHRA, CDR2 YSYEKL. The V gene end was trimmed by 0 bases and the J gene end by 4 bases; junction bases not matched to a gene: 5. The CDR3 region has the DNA TGCGCCAGCAGCCAAGATTGGGCTAGCGGAGAGACCCAGTACTTC. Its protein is CASSQDWASGETQYF.

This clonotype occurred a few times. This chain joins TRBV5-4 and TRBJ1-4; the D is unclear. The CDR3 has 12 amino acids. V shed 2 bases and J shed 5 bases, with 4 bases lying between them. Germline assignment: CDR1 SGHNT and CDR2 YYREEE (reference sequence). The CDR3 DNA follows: TGTGCCAGCAGCTTTGGGAATGAAAAACTGTTTTTT. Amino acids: CASSFGNEKLFF.

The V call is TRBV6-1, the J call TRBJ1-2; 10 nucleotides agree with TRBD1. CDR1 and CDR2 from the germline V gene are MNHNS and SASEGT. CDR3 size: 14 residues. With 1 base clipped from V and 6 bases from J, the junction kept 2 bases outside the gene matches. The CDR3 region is CASSEGDRGHGYTF. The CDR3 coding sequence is TGTGCCAGCAGTGAAGGGGACAGGGGACATGGCTACACCTTC.

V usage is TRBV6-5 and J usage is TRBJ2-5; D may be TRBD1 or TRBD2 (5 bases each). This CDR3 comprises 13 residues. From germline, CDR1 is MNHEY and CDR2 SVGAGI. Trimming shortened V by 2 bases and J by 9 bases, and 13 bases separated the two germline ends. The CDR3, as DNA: TGTGCCAGCAGTTACGGGCCGGGGCAGCCCCAGTACTTC. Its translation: CASSYGPGQPQYF.

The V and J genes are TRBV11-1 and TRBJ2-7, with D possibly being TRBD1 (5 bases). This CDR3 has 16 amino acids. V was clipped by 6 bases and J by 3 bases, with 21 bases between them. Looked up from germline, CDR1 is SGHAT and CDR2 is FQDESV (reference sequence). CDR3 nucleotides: TGTGCCAGCAGTCCTGCCAGTACGACAGAGAACTACGAGCAGTACTTC. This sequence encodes CASSPASTTENYEQYF.

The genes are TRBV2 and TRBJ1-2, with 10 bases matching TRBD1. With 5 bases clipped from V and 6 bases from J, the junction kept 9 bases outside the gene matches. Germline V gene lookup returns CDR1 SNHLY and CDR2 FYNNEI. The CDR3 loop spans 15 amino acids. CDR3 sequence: CASSLTGTGVNGYTF. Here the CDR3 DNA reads TGTGCCAGCAGTTTGACCGGGACAGGGGTTAATGGCTACACCTTC.

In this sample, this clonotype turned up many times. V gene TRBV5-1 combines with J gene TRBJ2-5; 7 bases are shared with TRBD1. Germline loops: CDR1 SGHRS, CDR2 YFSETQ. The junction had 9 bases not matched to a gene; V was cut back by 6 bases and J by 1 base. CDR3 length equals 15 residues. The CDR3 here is CASNRDRASQETQYF. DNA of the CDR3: TGCGCCAGCAACCGCGACAGGGCCTCCCAAGAGACCCAGTACTTC. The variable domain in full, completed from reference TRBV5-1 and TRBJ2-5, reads KAGVTQTPRYLIKTRGQQVTLSCSPISGHRSVSWYQQTPGQGLQFLFEYFSETQRNKGNFPGRFSGRQFSNSRSEMNVSTLELGDSALYLCASNRDRASQETQYFGPGTRLLVL.

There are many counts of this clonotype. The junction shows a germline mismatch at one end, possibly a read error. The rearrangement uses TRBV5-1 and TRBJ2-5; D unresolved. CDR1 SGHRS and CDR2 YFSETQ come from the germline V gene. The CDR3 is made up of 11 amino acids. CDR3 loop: CASSLRGTQYF. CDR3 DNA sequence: TGTGCCAGCAGTTTACGTGGGACCCAGTACTTC.

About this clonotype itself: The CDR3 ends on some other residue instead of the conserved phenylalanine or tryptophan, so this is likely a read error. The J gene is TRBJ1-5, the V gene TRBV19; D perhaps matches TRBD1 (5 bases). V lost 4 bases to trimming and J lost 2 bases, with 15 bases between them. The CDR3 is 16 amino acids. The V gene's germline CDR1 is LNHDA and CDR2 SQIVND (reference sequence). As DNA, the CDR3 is TGTGCCAGTAGTACCTGGCGGGACGTACGCAATCAGCCCCAGCATTAT. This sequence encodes CASSTWRDVRNQPQHY.

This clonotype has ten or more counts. CDR3 protein: CSVEGGRGISTEAFF. The CDR3, as DNA: TGCAGCGTTGAAGGGGGGAGGGGGATTTCGACTGAAGCTTTCTTT. The chain recombines TRBV29-1 with TRBJ1-1; D is possibly TRBD1 (6 bases). The V and J ends lost 1 base and 5 bases respectively, with 17 bases between them. Germline lookup yields CDR1 SQVTM and CDR2 ANQGSEA. There are 15 residues in the CDR3.

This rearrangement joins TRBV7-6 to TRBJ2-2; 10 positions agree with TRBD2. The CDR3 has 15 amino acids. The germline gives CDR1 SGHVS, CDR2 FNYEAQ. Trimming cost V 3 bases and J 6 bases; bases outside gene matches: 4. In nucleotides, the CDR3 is TGTGCCAGCAGCTTCCTAGCGGGAGTCTCCGGGGAGCTGTTTTTT. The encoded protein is CASSFLAGVSGELFF.

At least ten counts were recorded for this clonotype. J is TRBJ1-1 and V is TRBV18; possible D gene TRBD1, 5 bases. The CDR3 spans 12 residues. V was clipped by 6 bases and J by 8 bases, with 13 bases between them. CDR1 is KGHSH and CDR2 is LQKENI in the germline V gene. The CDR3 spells CASSPAGGEAFF. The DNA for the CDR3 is TGTGCCAGCTCTCCAGCCGGGGGAGAAGCTTTCTTT.

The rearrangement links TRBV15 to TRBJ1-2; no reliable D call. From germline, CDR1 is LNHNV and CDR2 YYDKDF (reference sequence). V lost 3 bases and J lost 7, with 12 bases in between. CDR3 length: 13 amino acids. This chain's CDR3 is CATSSVGGLGYTF. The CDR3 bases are TGTGCCACCAGCAGCGTTGGCGGGCTTGGCTACACCTTC.